Listed below are T cell receptor beta chains from one sample, sequenced in a study of blood T cells in healthy people across ages. TCRdb reanalysed the 5' RACE reads using MiXCR and keeps one entry per CDR3 protein. Among about 1.7 million distinct CDR3 sequences listed, under 30% were seen once. The specimen sequenced was blood. Source of these receptors: a woman under 40 in good health. CDR3s include the opening cysteine and the closing phenylalanine or tryptophan. The order of the fields is J gene, clone size, D gene, V gene, CDR3 DNA, CDR3 protein. D genes are given only for firm matches. Clone size, where shown, is once, few, many, or a class for clones that have expanded.

J gene: TRBJ2-1; clone size: many; D gene: .; V gene: TRBV12-3/TRBV12-4; CDR3 DNA: TGTGCCAGCAGTTTGGTGGGTCCACCGTTCTTC; CDR3 protein: CASSLVGPPFF
J gene: TRBJ2-1; clone size: few; D gene: TRBD2; V gene: TRBV2; CDR3 DNA: TGTGCCAGCACCGGGCTTAGCGGGGGGGCCAGTGAGCAGTTCTTC; CDR3 protein: CASTGLSGGASEQFF
J gene: TRBJ1-1; clone size: few; D gene: .; V gene: TRBV27; CDR3 DNA: TGTGCCAGCAGTTTAGGGACACCGAACACTGAAGCTTTCTTT; CDR3 protein: CASSLGTPNTEAFF
J gene: TRBJ2-1; clone size: .; D gene: .; V gene: TRBV15; CDR3 DNA: TGTGCCACCAGCAGCCTCCTGGGGAGGGGGCGTAACAATGAGCAGTTCTTC; CDR3 protein: CATSSLLGRGRNNEQFF
J gene: TRBJ2-5; clone size: many; D gene: .; V gene: TRBV24-1; CDR3 DNA: TGTGCCACCAGTGACCCGACTGGCCCCCAAGAGACCCAGTACTTC; CDR3 protein: CATSDPTGPQETQYF
J gene: TRBJ2-1; clone size: .; D gene: TRBD2; V gene: TRBV7-2; CDR3 DNA: TGTGCCAGCAGCACTCAGCGGGGGCGAAATAATGAGCAGTTCTTC; CDR3 protein: CASSTQRGRNNEQFF
J gene: TRBJ2-3; clone size: .; D gene: TRBD2; V gene: TRBV20-1; CDR3 DNA: TGCAGTGGGGCTAGCGGGTCTGGGGATACGCAGTATTTT; CDR3 protein: CSGASGSGDTQYF
J gene: TRBJ2-1; clone size: few; D gene: TRBD2; V gene: TRBV12-3/TRBV12-4; CDR3 DNA: TGTGCCAGCATGCTAGCGGGAGGGCCTGAGCGGTTCTTC; CDR3 protein: CASMLAGGPERFF
J gene: TRBJ1-1; clone size: few; D gene: .; V gene: TRBV7-2; CDR3 DNA: TGTGCCAGCAGCTTAATGAAGGGAGGATACACTGAAGCTTTCTTT; CDR3 protein: CASSLMKGGYTEAFF
J gene: TRBJ2-7; clone size: many; D gene: .; V gene: TRBV12-3/TRBV12-4; CDR3 DNA: TGTGCCAGCAGCCCCGCCGGGGGGCAGGGTAGACACGAGCAGTACTTC; CDR3 protein: CASSPAGGQGRHEQYF
J gene: TRBJ2-3; clone size: .; D gene: .; V gene: TRBV13; CDR3 DNA: TGTGCCGGGCCACCGGGGGGCGATCGCACAGATACGCAGTATTTT; CDR3 protein: CAGPPGGDRTDTQYF
J gene: TRBJ1-1; clone size: .; D gene: .; V gene: TRBV20-1; CDR3 DNA: TGCAGTGCTAGACCCATGAGTCCGGGTGGCACTGAAGCTTTCTTT; CDR3 protein: CSARPMSPGGTEAFF
J gene: TRBJ2-7; clone size: many; D gene: .; V gene: TRBV29-1; CDR3 DNA: TGCAGCGTCAAGGGGACAAGAGCAACCTACGAGCAGTACTTC; CDR3 protein: CSVKGTRATYEQYF
J gene: TRBJ1-2; clone size: .; D gene: TRBD1; V gene: TRBV28; CDR3 DNA: TGTGCCAGCAGCGACAGGGAAAGCAGTGGCTACACCTTC; CDR3 protein: CASSDRESSGYTF
J gene: TRBJ2-3; clone size: few; D gene: TRBD2; V gene: TRBV4-3; CDR3 DNA: TGCGCCAGCAGCCGCCACCTAGCGGGAGGGCCGACAGATACGCAGTATTTT; CDR3 protein: CASSRHLAGGPTDTQYF
J gene: TRBJ2-1; clone size: .; D gene: .; V gene: TRBV7-2; CDR3 DNA: TGTGCCAGCAGTTTTCCGGCGGGCGGCGATGAGCAGTTCTTC; CDR3 protein: CASSFPAGGDEQFF
J gene: TRBJ2-3; clone size: few; D gene: TRBD1; V gene: TRBV12-3/TRBV12-4; CDR3 DNA: TGTGCCAGCAGTTCGACCGGGACAGGGCGCACAGATACGCAGTATTTT; CDR3 protein: CASSSTGTGRTDTQYF
J gene: TRBJ2-7; clone size: many; D gene: TRBD1; V gene: TRBV3-1; CDR3 DNA: TGTGCCAGCAGCCGCCGGGACAGGGATTTCGAGCAGTACTTC; CDR3 protein: CASSRRDRDFEQYF
J gene: TRBJ2-1; clone size: few; D gene: .; V gene: TRBV4-2; CDR3 DNA: TGTGCCAGCAGCCAAGTGGGGCAGGGGTTGGTATCTGAGCGGTTCTTC; CDR3 protein: CASSQVGQGLVSERFF
J gene: TRBJ1-2; clone size: few; D gene: .; V gene: TRBV5-4; CDR3 DNA: TGTGCCAGCAGAATGGGAGGCAGGAGCTATGGCTACACCTTC; CDR3 protein: CASRMGGRSYGYTF
J gene: TRBJ2-1; clone size: .; D gene: TRBD1; V gene: TRBV6-5; CDR3 DNA: TGTGCCAGCGAGAGGACAGGGGGCTACTACAATGAGCAGTTCTTC; CDR3 protein: CASERTGGYYNEQFF
J gene: TRBJ1-5; clone size: .; D gene: .; V gene: TRBV6-2/TRBV6-3; CDR3 DNA: TGTGCCAGCAGGTCCCATAGCAATCAGCCCCAGCATTTT; CDR3 protein: CASRSHSNQPQHF
J gene: TRBJ2-1; clone size: .; D gene: .; V gene: TRBV4-2; CDR3 DNA: TGTGCCAGCAGGGGCGAGGGTAGCAATGAGCAGTTCTTC; CDR3 protein: CASRGEGSNEQFF
J gene: TRBJ2-3; clone size: .; D gene: TRBD2; V gene: TRBV5-5; CDR3 DNA: TGTGCCAGCAGCTTGTGGCTAGCGGGGGTTTCTAGCACAGATACGCAGTATTTT; CDR3 protein: CASSLWLAGVSSTDTQYF
J gene: TRBJ2-7; clone size: few; D gene: TRBD2; V gene: TRBV2; CDR3 DNA: TGTGCCAGCAAGATAGCGGGCACGTCCTACGAGCAGTACTTC; CDR3 protein: CASKIAGTSYEQYF
J gene: TRBJ2-3; clone size: few; D gene: TRBD2; V gene: TRBV7-9; CDR3 DNA: TGTGCCAGCAGCTCAATCCGGACTAGCGGGGTGGATACGCAGTATTTT; CDR3 protein: CASSSIRTSGVDTQYF
J gene: TRBJ1-6; clone size: once; D gene: TRBD1; V gene: TRBV10-3; CDR3 DNA: TGTGCCATCAGTGGGACAGGGAACTCCCCCCGCCACTTT; CDR3 protein: CAISGTGNSPRHF
J gene: TRBJ2-4; clone size: few; D gene: .; V gene: TRBV20-1; CDR3 DNA: TGCAGTGCCAGGGGGGGACCCCTAGCCAAAAACATTCAGTACTTC; CDR3 protein: CSARGGPLAKNIQYF
J gene: TRBJ1-2; clone size: .; D gene: TRBD1; V gene: TRBV27; CDR3 DNA: TGTGCCAGCAGTGGCCTCAGGGGGGGGTTAAATGGCTACACCTTC; CDR3 protein: CASSGLRGGLNGYTF
J gene: TRBJ2-7; clone size: .; D gene: TRBD2; V gene: TRBV9; CDR3 DNA: TGTGCCAGCAGCGTAGGTAGGGGAGGGTACTACGAGCAGTACTTC; CDR3 protein: CASSVGRGGYYEQYF
J gene: TRBJ2-2; clone size: few; D gene: .; V gene: TRBV29-1; CDR3 DNA: TGCAGCGTTGAAGGGGTAACATACGATAACACCGGGGAGCTGTTTTTT; CDR3 protein: CSVEGVTYDNTGELFF
J gene: TRBJ1-1; clone size: few; D gene: .; V gene: TRBV20-1; CDR3 DNA: TGCAGTGCTAGGTCAGGGTATGTAAACACTGAAGCTTTCTTT; CDR3 protein: CSARSGYVNTEAFF
J gene: TRBJ1-6; clone size: .; D gene: TRBD1; V gene: TRBV20-1; CDR3 DNA: TGCAGTGCTGTGGACAGGAGCTCCTATAATTCACCCCTCCACTTT; CDR3 protein: CSAVDRSSYNSPLHF
J gene: TRBJ1-1; clone size: few; D gene: TRBD1; V gene: TRBV29-1; CDR3 DNA: TGCAGCGTGGGAAGCACCGACAGGGCCCACACTGAAGCTTTCTTT; CDR3 protein: CSVGSTDRAHTEAFF
J gene: TRBJ1-4; clone size: few; D gene: .; V gene: TRBV7-9; CDR3 DNA: TGTGCCAGCAGTCCCGCGACAGGAAAAGGAAAACTGTTTTTT; CDR3 protein: CASSPATGKGKLFF